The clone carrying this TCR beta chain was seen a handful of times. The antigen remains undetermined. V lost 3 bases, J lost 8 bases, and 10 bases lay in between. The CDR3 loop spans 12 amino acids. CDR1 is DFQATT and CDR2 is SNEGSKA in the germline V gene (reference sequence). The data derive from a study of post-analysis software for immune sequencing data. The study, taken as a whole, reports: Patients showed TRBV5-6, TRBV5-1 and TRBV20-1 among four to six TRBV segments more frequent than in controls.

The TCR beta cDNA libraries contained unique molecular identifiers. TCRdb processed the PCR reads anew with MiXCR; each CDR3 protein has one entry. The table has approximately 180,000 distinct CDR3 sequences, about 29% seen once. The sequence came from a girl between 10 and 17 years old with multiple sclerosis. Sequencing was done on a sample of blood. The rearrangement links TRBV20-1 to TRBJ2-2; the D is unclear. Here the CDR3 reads CSARPVGGELFF. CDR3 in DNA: TGCAGTGCTAGGCCCGTTGGTGGGGAGCTGTTTTTT.